This T cell receptor beta chain derives from a study of cytomegalovirus exposure and HLA in healthy donors. This cohort consisted of healthy bone marrow donors. This CDR3 has 13 residues. Germline loops: CDR1 LGHNA, CDR2 YSLEER. V was pared by 3 bases and J by 4 bases, with 10 bases between. Primers for the PCR totalled 60 Vbeta and 13 Jbeta. Method: immunoSEQ multiplex PCR; TCRdb's copy keeps in-frame clones and lacks some. The table lists fewer than 120,000 clones, around 87% of them singletons. The sequencing sample was made of PBMCs. The receptor was isolated from a man aged 35 to 55 in good health and CMV-seronegative. The V and J genes are TRBV4-3 and TRBJ2-7, with D possibly matching TRBD2 (5 bases). CDR3 amino acids: CASSQAGDYEQYF. In DNA, the CDR3 is TGCGCCAGCAGCCAGGCCGGGGATTACGAGCAGTACTTC.